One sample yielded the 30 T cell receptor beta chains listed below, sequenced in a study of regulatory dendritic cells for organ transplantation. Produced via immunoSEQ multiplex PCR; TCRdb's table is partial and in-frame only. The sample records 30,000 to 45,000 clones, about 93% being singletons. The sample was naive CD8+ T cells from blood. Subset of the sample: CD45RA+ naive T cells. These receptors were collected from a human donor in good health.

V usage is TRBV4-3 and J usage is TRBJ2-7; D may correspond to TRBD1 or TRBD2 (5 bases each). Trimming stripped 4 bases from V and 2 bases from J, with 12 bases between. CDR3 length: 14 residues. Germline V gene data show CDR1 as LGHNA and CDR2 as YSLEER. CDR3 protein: CASSLRDGPYEQYF. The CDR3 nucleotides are TGCGCCAGCAGCCTTAGGGACGGACCCTACGAGCAGTACTTC.

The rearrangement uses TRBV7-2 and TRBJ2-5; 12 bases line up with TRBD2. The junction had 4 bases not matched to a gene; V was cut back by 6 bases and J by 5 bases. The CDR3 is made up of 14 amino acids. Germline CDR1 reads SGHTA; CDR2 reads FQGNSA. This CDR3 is CASRLAGGEETQYF. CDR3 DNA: TGTGCCAGCAGACTAGCGGGGGGCGAGGAGACCCAGTACTTC.

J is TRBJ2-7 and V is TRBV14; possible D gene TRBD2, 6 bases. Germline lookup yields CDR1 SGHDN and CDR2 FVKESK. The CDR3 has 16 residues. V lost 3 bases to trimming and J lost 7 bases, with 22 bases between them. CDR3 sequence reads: CASSQEGRAVAWEQYF. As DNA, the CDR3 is TGTGCCAGCAGCCAGGAGGGAAGGGCTGTGGCATGGGAGCAGTACTTC.

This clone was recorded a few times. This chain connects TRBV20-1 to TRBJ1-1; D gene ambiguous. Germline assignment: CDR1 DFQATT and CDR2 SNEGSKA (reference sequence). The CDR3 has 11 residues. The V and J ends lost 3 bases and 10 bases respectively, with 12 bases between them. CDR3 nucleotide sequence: TGCAGTGCTAGCGAGCGGCAGTCAGCTTTCTTT. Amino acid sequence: CSASERQSAFF.

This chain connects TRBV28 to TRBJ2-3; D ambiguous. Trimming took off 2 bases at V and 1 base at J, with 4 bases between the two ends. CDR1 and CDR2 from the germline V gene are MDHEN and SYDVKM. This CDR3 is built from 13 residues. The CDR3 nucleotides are TGTGCCAGCAGTTTAGATCGCACAGATACGCAGTATTTT. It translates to CASSLDRTDTQYF.

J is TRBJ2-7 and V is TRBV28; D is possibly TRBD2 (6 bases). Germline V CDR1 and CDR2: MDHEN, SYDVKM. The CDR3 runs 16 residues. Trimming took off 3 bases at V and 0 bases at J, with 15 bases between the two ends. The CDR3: CASSFPSSGSSYEQYF. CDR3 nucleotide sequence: TGTGCCAGCAGTTTTCCTTCGTCCGGGAGCTCCTACGAGCAGTACTTC.

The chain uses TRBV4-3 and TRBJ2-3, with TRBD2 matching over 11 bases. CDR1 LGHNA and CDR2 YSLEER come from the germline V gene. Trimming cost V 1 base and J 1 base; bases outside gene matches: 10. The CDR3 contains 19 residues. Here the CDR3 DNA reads TGCGCCAGCAGCCAAGTCATCGGTCAGACTAGCGGGGGCACAGATACGCAGTATTTT. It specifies CASSQVIGQTSGGTDTQYF.

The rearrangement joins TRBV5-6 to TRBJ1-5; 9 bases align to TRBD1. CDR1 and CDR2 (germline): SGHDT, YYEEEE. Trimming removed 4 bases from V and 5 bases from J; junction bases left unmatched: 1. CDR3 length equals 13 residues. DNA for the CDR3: TGTGCCAGCAGCGACAGGGGGGATCAGCCCCAGCATTTT. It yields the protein CASSDRGDQPQHF.

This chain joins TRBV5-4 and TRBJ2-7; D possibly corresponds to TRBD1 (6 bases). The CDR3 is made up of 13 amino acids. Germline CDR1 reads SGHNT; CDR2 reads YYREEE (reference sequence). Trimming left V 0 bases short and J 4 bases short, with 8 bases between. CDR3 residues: CASSLADRYEQYF. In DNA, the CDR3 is TGTGCCAGCAGCTTGGCCGACAGGTACGAGCAGTACTTC.

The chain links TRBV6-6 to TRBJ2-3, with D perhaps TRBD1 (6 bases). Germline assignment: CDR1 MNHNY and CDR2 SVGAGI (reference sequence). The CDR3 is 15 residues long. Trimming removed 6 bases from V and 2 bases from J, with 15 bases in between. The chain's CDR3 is CASSPLRGNTDTQYF. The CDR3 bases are TGTGCCAGCAGCCCCCTCAGGGGAAACACAGATACGCAGTATTTT.

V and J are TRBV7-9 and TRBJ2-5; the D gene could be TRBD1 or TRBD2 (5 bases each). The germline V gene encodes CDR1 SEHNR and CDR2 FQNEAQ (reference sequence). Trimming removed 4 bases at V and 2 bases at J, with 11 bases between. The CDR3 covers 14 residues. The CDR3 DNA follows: TGTGCCAGCAGCTCACCGGGGCTTCAAGAGACCCAGTACTTC. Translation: CASSSPGLQETQYF.

The CDR3: CASSERQGGNQPQHF. CDR3 in DNA: TGTGCCAGCAGTGAGAGACAGGGGGGGAATCAGCCCCAGCATTTT. J is TRBJ1-5 and V is TRBV6-1; TRBD1 matches at 9 bases. CDR3 length: 15 residues. V lost 3 bases and J lost 4; bases outside the gene matches: 4. Germline assignment: CDR1 MNHNS and CDR2 SASEGT.

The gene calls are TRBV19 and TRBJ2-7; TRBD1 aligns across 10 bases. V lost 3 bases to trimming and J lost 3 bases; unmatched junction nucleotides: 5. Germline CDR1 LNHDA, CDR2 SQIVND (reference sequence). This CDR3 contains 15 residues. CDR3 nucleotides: TGTGCCAGTAGTATCCCGACAGGGGGCTTCTACGAGCAGTACTTC. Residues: CASSIPTGGFYEQYF.

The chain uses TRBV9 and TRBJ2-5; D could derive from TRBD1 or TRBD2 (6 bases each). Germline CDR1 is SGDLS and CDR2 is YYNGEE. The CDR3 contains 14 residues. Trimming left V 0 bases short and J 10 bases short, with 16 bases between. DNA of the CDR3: TGTGCCAGCAGCGTAGGAGGGGGGACAAGGTTCCAGTACTTC. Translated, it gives CASSVGGGTRFQYF.

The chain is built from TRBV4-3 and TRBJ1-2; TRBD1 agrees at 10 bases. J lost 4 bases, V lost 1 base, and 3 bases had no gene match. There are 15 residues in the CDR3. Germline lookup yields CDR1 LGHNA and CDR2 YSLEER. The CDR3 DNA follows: TGCGCCAGCAGCCAAGGGACAGGGGGGTCCTATGGCTACACCTTC. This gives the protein CASSQGTGGSYGYTF.

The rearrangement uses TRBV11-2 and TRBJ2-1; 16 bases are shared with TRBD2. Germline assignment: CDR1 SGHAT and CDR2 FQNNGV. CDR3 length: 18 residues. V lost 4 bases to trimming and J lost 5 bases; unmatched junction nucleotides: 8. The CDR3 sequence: CASSYGTSGRARDNEQFF. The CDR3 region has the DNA TGTGCCAGCAGCTACGGGACTAGCGGGAGGGCCAGGGACAATGAGCAGTTCTTC.

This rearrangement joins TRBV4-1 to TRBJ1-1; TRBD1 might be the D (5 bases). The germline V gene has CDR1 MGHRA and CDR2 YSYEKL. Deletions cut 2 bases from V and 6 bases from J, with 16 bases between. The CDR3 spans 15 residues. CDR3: CASSQRLWAGPEAFF. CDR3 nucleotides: TGCGCCAGCAGCCAAAGGTTGTGGGCAGGGCCTGAAGCTTTCTTT.

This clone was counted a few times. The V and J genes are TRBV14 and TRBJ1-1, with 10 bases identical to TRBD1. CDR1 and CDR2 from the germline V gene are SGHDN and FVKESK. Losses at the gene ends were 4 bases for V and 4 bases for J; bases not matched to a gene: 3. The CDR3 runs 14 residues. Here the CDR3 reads CASSPDRGPTEAFF. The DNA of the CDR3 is TGTGCCAGCAGCCCCGACAGGGGGCCCACTGAAGCTTTCTTT.

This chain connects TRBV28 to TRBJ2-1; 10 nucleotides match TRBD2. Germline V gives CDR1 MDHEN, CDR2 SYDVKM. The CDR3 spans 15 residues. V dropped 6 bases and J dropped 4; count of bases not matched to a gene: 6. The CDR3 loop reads CASRPGTSAYNEQFF. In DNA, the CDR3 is TGTGCCAGCAGACCCGGGACTAGCGCTTACAATGAGCAGTTCTTC.

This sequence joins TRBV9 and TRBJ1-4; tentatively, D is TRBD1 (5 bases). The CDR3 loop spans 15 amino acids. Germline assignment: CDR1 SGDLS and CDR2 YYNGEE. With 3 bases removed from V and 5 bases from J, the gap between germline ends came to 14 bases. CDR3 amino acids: CASSASGTENEKLFF. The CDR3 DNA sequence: TGTGCCAGCAGCGCATCCGGGACGGAGAATGAAAAACTGTTTTTT.

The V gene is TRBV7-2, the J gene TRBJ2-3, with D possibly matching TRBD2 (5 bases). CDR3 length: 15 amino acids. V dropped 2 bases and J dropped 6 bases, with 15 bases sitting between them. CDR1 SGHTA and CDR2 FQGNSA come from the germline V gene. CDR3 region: CASSLWRAGPDTQYF. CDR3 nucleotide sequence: TGTGCCAGCAGCTTATGGCGTGCGGGTCCTGATACGCAGTATTTT.

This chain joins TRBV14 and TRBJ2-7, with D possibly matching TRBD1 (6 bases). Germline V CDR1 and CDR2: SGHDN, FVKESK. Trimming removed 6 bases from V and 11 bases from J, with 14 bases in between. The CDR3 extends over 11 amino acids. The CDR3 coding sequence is TGTGCCAGCAGTTATCGGGACAACGAGTACTTC. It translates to CASSYRDNEYF.

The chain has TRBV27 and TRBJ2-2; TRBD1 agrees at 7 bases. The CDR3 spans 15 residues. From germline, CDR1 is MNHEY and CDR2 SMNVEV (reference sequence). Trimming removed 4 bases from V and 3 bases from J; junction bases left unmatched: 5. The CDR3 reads CASSSGTDYTGELFF. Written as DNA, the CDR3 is TGTGCCAGCAGTTCCGGGACAGACTACACCGGGGAGCTGTTTTTT.

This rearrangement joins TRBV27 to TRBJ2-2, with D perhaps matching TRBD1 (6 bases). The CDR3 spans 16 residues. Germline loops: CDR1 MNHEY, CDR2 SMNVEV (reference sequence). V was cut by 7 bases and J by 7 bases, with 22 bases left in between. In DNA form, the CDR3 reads TGTGCCAGCACCTTGGGCACAGGGATCCAGGGCGGGGAGCTGTTTTTT. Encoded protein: CASTLGTGIQGGELFF.

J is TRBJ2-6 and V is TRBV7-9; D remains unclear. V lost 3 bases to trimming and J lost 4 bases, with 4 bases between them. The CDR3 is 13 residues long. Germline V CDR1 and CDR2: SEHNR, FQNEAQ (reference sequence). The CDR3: CASSFSGANVLTF. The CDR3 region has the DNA TGTGCCAGCAGCTTTTCAGGGGCCAACGTCCTGACTTTC.

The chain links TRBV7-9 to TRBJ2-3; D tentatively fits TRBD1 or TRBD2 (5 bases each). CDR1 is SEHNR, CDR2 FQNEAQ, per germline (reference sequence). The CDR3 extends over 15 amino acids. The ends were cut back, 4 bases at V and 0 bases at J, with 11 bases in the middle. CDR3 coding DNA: TGTGCCAGCAGCTCCGGGACGGTAAGCACAGATACGCAGTATTTT. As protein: CASSSGTVSTDTQYF.

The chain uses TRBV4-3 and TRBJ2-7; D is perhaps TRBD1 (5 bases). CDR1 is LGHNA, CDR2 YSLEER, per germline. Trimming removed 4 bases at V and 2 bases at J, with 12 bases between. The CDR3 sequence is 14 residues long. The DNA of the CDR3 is TGCGCCAGCAGCCTCAATCAGGGCCCCTACGAGCAGTACTTC. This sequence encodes CASSLNQGPYEQYF.

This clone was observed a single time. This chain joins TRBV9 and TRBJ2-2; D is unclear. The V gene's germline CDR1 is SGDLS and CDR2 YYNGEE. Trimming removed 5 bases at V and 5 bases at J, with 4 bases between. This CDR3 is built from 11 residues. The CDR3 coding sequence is TGTGCCAGCAGTATGACCGGGGAGCTGTTTTTT. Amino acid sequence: CASSMTGELFF.

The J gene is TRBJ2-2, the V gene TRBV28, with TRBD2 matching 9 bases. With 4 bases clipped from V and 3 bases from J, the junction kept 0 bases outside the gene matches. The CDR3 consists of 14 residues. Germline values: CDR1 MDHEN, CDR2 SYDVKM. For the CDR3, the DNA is TGTGCCAGCAGTTGGACTAGCGACACCGGGGAGCTGTTTTTT. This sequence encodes CASSWTSDTGELFF.

The CDR3 nucleotides are TGTGCCAGCAGCCCTTCTAGCACAGATACGCAGTATTTT. It translates to CASSPSSTDTQYF. This chain connects TRBV27 to TRBJ2-3; D remains unclear. Trimming left V 6 bases short and J 0 bases short, with 7 bases between. Germline V lookup: CDR1 MNHEY, CDR2 SMNVEV (reference sequence). The CDR3 is 13 residues long.